Listed below are T cell receptor beta chains from one sample, sequenced in a study of siplizumab effects on memory and regulatory T cells. The data were produced by immunoSEQ multiplex PCR, yet TCRdb's version contains in-frame clones alone and is incomplete. The sample gives 70,000 to 100,000 clones, roughly 96% of which show up once; under 0.04% is in the top ten. The source material was naive CD4+ T cells sorted from blood. Receptor source: a human donor in good health. Both conserved end residues are part of each CDR3. A D gene is named only where the DNA matches it firmly. A clone size is listed for some rows: how often the clone was seen (once, few, many), or a class if it is expanded.

.	.	TRBV9	TRBJ2-1	TGTGCCAGCAGCGTAGACCCAACAGGGCCTTACAATGAGCAGTTCTTC	CASSVDPTGPYNEQFF
.	.	TRBV2	TRBJ1-1	TGTGCCAGCAGTGTACAGGGGAACACTGAAGCTTTCTTT	CASSVQGNTEAFF
.	TRBD1	TRBV5-3	TRBJ2-7	TGTGCCAGAAGCTTGGCGGGACAGGTGCCCTACGAGCAGTACTTC	CARSLAGQVPYEQYF
.	.	TRBV18	TRBJ2-1	TGTGCCAGCTCACCACCGGTTCTTCACAATGAGCAGTTCTTC	CASSPPVLHNEQFF
.	.	TRBV7-7	TRBJ2-1	TGTGCCAGCAGCCCTTCGAACCACAATGAGCAGTTCTTC	CASSPSNHNEQFF
.	TRBD2	TRBV27	TRBJ2-3	TGTGCCAGCAGTTTAATGGCTAGCGGGGGGAGAGATACGCAGTATTTT	CASSLMASGGRDTQYF
.	TRBD1	TRBV6-5	TRBJ1-2	TGTGCCAGCAGTTACGCTGGGACAGGGAACTATGGCTACACCTTC	CASSYAGTGNYGYTF
.	.	TRBV4-2	TRBJ1-1	TGTGCCAGCAGCCTCGACCCCTTCGTGCAGGACACTGAAGCTTTCTTT	CASSLDPFVQDTEAFF
.	.	TRBV7-9	TRBJ1-1	TGTGCCAGCAGCCTGTCGACAGGCCAGAACACTGAAGCTTTCTTT	CASSLSTGQNTEAFF
.	TRBD2	TRBV9	TRBJ2-7	TGTGCCAGCAGCCCCCCGGGGGGGGCGACATCCTACGAGCAGTACTTC	CASSPPGGATSYEQYF
.	.	TRBV29-1	TRBJ1-2	TGCAGCGTCCGACGAGGGGCGCTGAACTATGGCTACACCTTC	CSVRRGALNYGYTF
.	.	TRBV21-1	TRBJ2-7	TGTGCCAGCAGCCCACCAGAGCAGTACTTC	CASSPPEQYF
.	.	TRBV5-1	TRBJ1-1	TGCGCCAGCAGCGGGTACGGGGGTGGGAAGACTGAAGCTTTCTTT	CASSGYGGGKTEAFF
.	.	TRBV7-3	TRBJ1-4	TGTGCCAGCAGCTTAAGCTCCCGGTTGGCTAATGAAAAACTGTTTTTT	CASSLSSRLANEKLFF
once	.	TRBV28	TRBJ2-7	TGTGCCAGTAGCGTATTGGATGGCAGCTCCTACGAGCAGTACTTC	CASSVLDGSSYEQYF
once	TRBD1	TRBV9	TRBJ1-4	TGTGCCAGCAGCACCCGGACAGGGTGGGCCTCAACTAATGAAAAACTGTTTTTT	CASSTRTGWASTNEKLFF
.	.	TRBV19	TRBJ2-3	TGTGCCAGTAGTACAGGGTGGAGCTTAGATACGCAGTATTTT	CASSTGWSLDTQYF
.	TRBD1	TRBV6-5	TRBJ2-3	TGTGCCAGCAGTTCGGACAGGGGGAGGGATACGCAGTATTTT	CASSSDRGRDTQYF
once	TRBD2	TRBV28	TRBJ2-1	TGTGCCAGCAGGGTCGTCTCGGGGGGAAACTACAATGAGCAGTTCTTC	CASRVVSGGNYNEQFF
once	.	TRBV9	TRBJ2-2	TGTGCCAGCAGGCGGGAATGGGCCGGGGAGCTGTTTTTT	CASRREWAGELFF
.	TRBD1	TRBV27	TRBJ1-5	TGTGCCAGCAGTTCAACCACAGGGGGCAATCAGCCCCAGCATTTT	CASSSTTGGNQPQHF
.	TRBD2	TRBV11-3	TRBJ2-1	TGTGCCAGCAGCTTAGCTTGGGGACTAGCGGAGCCCTACAATGAGCAGTTCTTC	CASSLAWGLAEPYNEQFF
.	TRBD1	TRBV7-6	TRBJ1-6	TGTGCCAGCAGCTTACGGGACAGGGACAATTCACCCCTCCACTTT	CASSLRDRDNSPLHF
.	.	TRBV18	TRBJ2-7	TGTGCCAGCTCACCCCCACCCAAGGGGAACGAGCAGTACTTC	CASSPPPKGNEQYF
once	TRBD1	TRBV19	TRBJ2-3	TGTGCCAGTAGTCCAAGACAGGGTGTGGCAGATACGCAGTATTTT	CASSPRQGVADTQYF
.	.	TRBV7-2	TRBJ1-2	TGTGCCAGCAGCGGGGGACGGACCGCCTATGGCTACACCTTC	CASSGGRTAYGYTF
.	.	TRBV6-1	TRBJ2-7	TGTGCCAGCACAGTACTTCCGAACGAGCAGTACTTC	CASTVLPNEQYF
.	TRBD1	TRBV7-2	TRBJ2-1	TGTGCCAGCAGCTTACTGACAGGGGCCACCTACAATGAGCAGTTCTTC	CASSLLTGATYNEQFF
.	TRBD1	TRBV7-9	TRBJ1-2	TGTGCCAGCAGCACTTCCGGGACAGTAGCCGGCTACACCTTC	CASSTSGTVAGYTF
.	.	TRBV6-1	TRBJ2-5	TGTGCCAGCACCTGGGGGTCCCTCCGGGAAGAGACCCAGTACTTC	CASTWGSLREETQYF
.	.	TRBV7-4	TRBJ2-7	TGTGCCAGCAGCCCCCGAACCCTAGCCCGCTACGAGCAGTACTTC	CASSPRTLARYEQYF
.	.	TRBV4-1	TRBJ2-1	TGCGCCAGCAGCCGGGGAGAGGGGGAGATAGGTGAGCAGTTCTTC	CASSRGEGEIGEQFF
.	.	TRBV12-5	TRBJ1-2	TGTGCTAGTGGTTTGGGAGGGAACTATGGCTACACCTTC	CASGLGGNYGYTF
.	.	TRBV25-1	TRBJ1-5	TGTGCCAGCAGTGATAAAGGGCCCAATCAGCCCCAGCATTTT	CASSDKGPNQPQHF
.	TRBD1	TRBV18	TRBJ1-5	TGTGCCAGCTCACCCTCGGGGACAGGGGCCTCTCGTAGCAATCAGCCCCAGCATTTT	CASSPSGTGASRSNQPQHF
once	.	TRBV7-8	TRBJ2-7	TGTGCCAGCAGCTTGTTGGGCCCGTCGAACGAGCAGTACTTC	CASSLLGPSNEQYF
once	TRBD1	TRBV6-5	TRBJ1-6	TGTGCCAGCAGTTACACGACAGGGGAGGGTTCACCCCTCCACTTT	CASSYTTGEGSPLHF
.	.	TRBV2	TRBJ2-5	TGTGCCAGCAAGAAAGAGACCCAGTACTTC	CASKKETQYF
.	.	TRBV30	TRBJ1-5	TGTGCCTGGAGCCGGGATCCAAATCAGCCCCAGCATTTT	CAWSRDPNQPQHF
.	TRBD2	TRBV5-4	TRBJ2-5	TGTGCCAGCAGCCGTCTAGCGGAGCCCCAAGAGACCCAGTACTTC	CASSRLAEPQETQYF
.	.	TRBV6-1	TRBJ1-3	TGTGCCAGCAGTGAAAGAGTCTCTGGAAACACCATATATTTT	CASSERVSGNTIYF
.	.	TRBV7-2	TRBJ1-1	TGTGCCAGCAGCTTAGAGGGATTCGCTGAAGCTTTCTTT	CASSLEGFAEAFF
.	TRBD1	TRBV19	TRBJ1-3	TGTGCCAGTACCCCGACAGGGGGGTATGGGGCTGGAAACACCATATATTTT	CASTPTGGYGAGNTIYF
.	.	TRBV28	TRBJ2-6	TGTGCCAGCACCGATAACCCTCCGGGGGCCAACGTCCTGACTTTC	CASTDNPPGANVLTF
.	TRBD2	TRBV4-3	TRBJ2-3	TGCGCCAGCAGCCAGCGGGGGGTTGGAGATACGCAGTATTTT	CASSQRGVGDTQYF
.	.	TRBV27	TRBJ1-1	TGTGCCAGCAGTCGTTTTGGGGAGGGCACTGAAGCTTTCTTT	CASSRFGEGTEAFF
.	.	TRBV7-9	TRBJ1-2	TGTGCCAGCAGCTCCGGGTATGGCTACACCTTC	CASSSGYGYTF
.	.	TRBV7-9	TRBJ2-6	TGTGCCAGCAGCTCAATCAGGGAAAACGGGGCCAACGTCCTGACTTTC	CASSSIRENGANVLTF
.	.	TRBV6-5	TRBJ1-4	TGTGCCAGCAGTTCCCGGACAGTTGCAACTAATGAAAAACTGTTTTTT	CASSSRTVATNEKLFF
.	.	TRBV5-1	TRBJ2-1	TGCGCCAGCTCTGGGCATAACAATGAGCAGTTCTTC	CASSGHNNEQFF
.	.	TRBV2	TRBJ2-2	TGTGCCAGCAGTGAGGAGCGCGGAGGGCGGGAGCTGTTTTTT	CASSEERGGRELFF
.	TRBD1	TRBV5-4	TRBJ2-2	TGTGCCAGCAGCTCCAGACAGGGTAACACCGGGGAGCTGTTTTTT	CASSSRQGNTGELFF
.	.	TRBV28	TRBJ2-1	TGTGCCAGCAGTCAGCCCGGGACGGGAGCTTCCTACAATGAGCAGTTCTTC	CASSQPGTGASYNEQFF
.	.	TRBV5-4	TRBJ1-4	TGTGCCAGCAGCTTGGGAGGAACACGAACTAATGAAAAACTGTTTTTT	CASSLGGTRTNEKLFF